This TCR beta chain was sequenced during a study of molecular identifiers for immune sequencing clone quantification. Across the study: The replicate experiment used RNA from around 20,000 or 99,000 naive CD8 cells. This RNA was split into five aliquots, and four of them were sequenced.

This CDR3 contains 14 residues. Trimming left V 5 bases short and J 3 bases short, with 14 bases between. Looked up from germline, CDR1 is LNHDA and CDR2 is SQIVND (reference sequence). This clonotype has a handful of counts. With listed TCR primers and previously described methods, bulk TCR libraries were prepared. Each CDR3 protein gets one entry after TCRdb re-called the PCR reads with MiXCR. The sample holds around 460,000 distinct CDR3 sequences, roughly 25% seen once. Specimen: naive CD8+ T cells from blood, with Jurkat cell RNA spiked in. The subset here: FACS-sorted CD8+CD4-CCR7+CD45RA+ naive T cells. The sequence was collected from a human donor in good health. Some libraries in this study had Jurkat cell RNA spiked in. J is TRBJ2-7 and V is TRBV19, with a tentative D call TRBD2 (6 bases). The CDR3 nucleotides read TGTGCCAGTAGTTTTGGAGGGCCCCTCTACGAGCAGTACTTC. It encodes CASSFGGPLYEQYF.